The 24 T cell receptor beta chains presented below share a single source sample, sequenced in a study of blood T cell repertoires in COVID-19. Here immunoSEQ multiplex PCR was the method, and the copy in TCRdb shows in-frame clones only, minus some. The sample shows over 250,000 clones, about 86% of them seen only once. The sequenced sample consisted of PBMCs or T cells enriched from blood (not recorded which). These receptors were taken from a man aged 30-40 years with acute COVID-19.

In this sample, this clone turned up a few times. The V and J genes are TRBV19 and TRBJ2-7, with D possibly matching TRBD1 (6 bases). Germline lookup yields CDR1 LNHDA and CDR2 SQIVND (reference sequence). V lost 3 bases to trimming and J lost 5 bases, with 11 bases between them. The CDR3 is 13 amino acids. CDR3 amino acids: CASSIGQGHEQYV. CDR3 nucleotide sequence: TGTGCCAGTAGTATCGGCCAGGGGCACGAGCAGTACGTC.

The rearrangement joins TRBV3-1 (or the pseudogene TRBV3-2) to TRBJ2-1; tentatively, D is TRBD2 (6 bases). Trimming stripped 0 bases from V and 9 bases from J, with 18 bases between. Looked up from germline, CDR1 is LGHDT and CDR2 is YNNKEL (reference sequence). The CDR3 covers 16 residues. The CDR3 DNA reads as TGTGCCAGCAGCCAAGAGTCGGCAGGGAGGTCAGGTGAGCAGTTCTTC. Protein: CASSQESAGRSGEQFF.

This clone was detected only once. V gene TRBV21-1 combines with J gene TRBJ2-3; the tabulated D call, TRBD1, remains unverified against the DNA. TRBV21-1 represents a pseudogene. The CDR3 sequence is 16 residues long. As DNA, the CDR3 is TGTGCCAGCAGCAAAGAGAACAGGTTCTCCCCAGATACGCAGTATTTT. It encodes CASSKENRFSPDTQYF.

V is TRBV3-1 (or the pseudogene TRBV3-2) and J is TRBJ2-2, with 7 bases matching TRBD1. The V gene's germline CDR1 is LGHDT and CDR2 YNNKEL (reference sequence). Unmatched junction bases numbered 3, after V lost 1 base and J lost 4 bases. The CDR3 runs 15 residues. CDR3 DNA sequence: TGTGCCAGCAGCCAAGTGACAGGGCCCACCGGGGAGCTGTTTTTT. Translated: CASSQVTGPTGELFF.

The chain is built from TRBV27 and TRBJ1-1, with 8 positions matching TRBD1. Trimming took 7 bases from V and 1 from J; bases not matched to a gene: 14. This CDR3 has 17 residues. Germline CDR1 is MNHEY and CDR2 is SMNVEV (reference sequence). The CDR3 DNA reads as TGTGCCAGCACCCGGACAGGGCGTTTAGGTTCGAACACTGAAGCTTTCTTT. This gives the protein CASTRTGRLGSNTEAFF.

This chain links TRBV7-9 with TRBJ1-1, with D uncertain. There are 12 residues in the CDR3. The V gene's germline CDR1 is SEHNR and CDR2 FQNEAQ (reference sequence). The ends were cut back, 5 bases at V and 8 bases at J, with 12 bases in the middle. The CDR3, as DNA: TGTGCCAGCAGCCCAGCGACTGGGGAAGCTTTCTTT. It encodes CASSPATGEAFF. The full variable domain, with the rest looked up from reference TRBV7-9 and TRBJ1-1, is DTGVSQNPRHKITKRGQNVTFRCDPISEHNRLYWYRQTLGQGPEFLTYFQNEAQLEKSRLLSDRFSAERPKGSFSTLEIQRTEQGDSAMYLCASSPATGEAFFGQGTRLTVV.

This rearrangement joins TRBV11-3 to TRBJ1-4, with a tentative D call TRBD1 (5 bases). The CDR3 covers 16 residues. Between the trimmed V and J ends, which lost 4 bases and 6 bases, there was a span of 18 bases. Germline CDR1 is SGHNT and CDR2 is YENEEA. The CDR3 sequence is CASSSPSGGEDEKLFF. Written as DNA, the CDR3 is TGTGCCAGCAGCTCCCCGTCGGGGGGAGAGGATGAAAAACTGTTTTTT.

CDR3 in DNA: TGTGCCAGCAGCATCCTGACAGGGGTCGGTAAAAACATTCAGTACTTC. Translation: CASSILTGVGKNIQYF. The chain carries TRBV7-2 and TRBJ2-4; TRBD1 agrees at 8 bases. The CDR3 sequence is 16 residues long. V lost 5 bases, J lost 4 bases, and 10 bases stayed unmatched. The V gene's germline CDR1 is SGHTA and CDR2 FQGNSA.

V is TRBV6-1 and J is TRBJ1-2; D is possibly TRBD1 (5 bases). The V end was cut by 1 base, the J end by 3 bases, with 6 bases between. CDR3 size: 13 residues. Per germline, CDR1 MNHNS and CDR2 SASEGT. DNA for the CDR3: TGTGCCAGCAGTGAAGTAGGGGACTATGGCTACACCTTC. It yields the protein CASSEVGDYGYTF.

This clone has only one observation. This chain connects TRBV2 to TRBJ1-5; D ambiguous. This CDR3 has 15 residues. V was cut by 4 bases and J by 0 bases, with 10 bases left in between. Germline-derived CDR1 and CDR2 are SNHLY and FYNNEI. For the CDR3, the DNA is TGTGCCAGCAGTGCTGGGCCTGATAGCAATCAGCCCCAGCATTTT. It is translated as CASSAGPDSNQPQHF.

This chain connects TRBV7-3 to TRBJ2-1; D is undetermined. This CDR3 region has 13 residues. CDR1 is SGHTA and CDR2 is FQGTGA in the germline V gene. V gave up 4 bases and J gave up 2 bases, with 6 bases separating them. The CDR3 loop reads CASSSQPYNEQFF. The CDR3 DNA is TGTGCCAGCAGCTCACAACCCTACAATGAGCAGTTCTTC.

The chain has TRBV5-8 and TRBJ2-3; a weak D match, TRBD1 (6 bases). The CDR3 is 15 residues long. Germline V gives CDR1 SGHTS, CDR2 YDEGEE. Trimming took off 4 bases at V and 3 bases at J, with 15 bases between the two ends. Here the CDR3 DNA reads TGTGCCAGCAGCGTCGGACAGCATTTGACAGATACGCAGTATTTT. Amino acids: CASSVGQHLTDTQYF.

The rearrangement uses TRBV6-2 or TRBV6-3 and TRBJ2-1; 9 bases align to TRBD2. This CDR3 spans 15 amino acids. V shed 3 bases, J shed 7 bases, and the junction held 7 bases outside the gene matches. Per the germline V gene, CDR1 is MNHEY and CDR2 is SVGEGT. In DNA form, the CDR3 reads TGTGCCAGCAGTTATCCTGCTAGCGGGGAGAATGAGCAGTTCTTC. Its protein product is CASSYPASGENEQFF.

The chain is built from TRBV3-1 (or the pseudogene TRBV3-2) and TRBJ2-1, with TRBD1 matching 7 bases. The CDR3 runs 15 residues. With 8 bases clipped from V and 0 bases from J, the junction kept 7 bases outside the gene matches. Germline CDR1 LGHDT, CDR2 YNNKEL (reference sequence). The CDR3 sequence: CASRTGPSSYNEQFF. The CDR3 DNA follows: TGTGCCAGCCGGACAGGCCCGAGCTCCTACAATGAGCAGTTCTTC.

This clone appeared a few times. The V and J genes are TRBV6-4 and TRBJ2-2; D might be TRBD2 (6 bases). Germline V gene data show CDR1 as MRHNA and CDR2 as SNTAGT. Trimming removed 3 bases from V and 3 bases from J, with 11 bases in between. The CDR3 contains 15 residues. In nucleotides, the CDR3 is TGTGCCAGCAGTGAAGGAGGGAGTCACACCGGGGAGCTGTTTTTT. It specifies CASSEGGSHTGELFF.

The CDR3 spells CASGQAGAKNIQYF. The CDR3 DNA follows: TGTGCCAGCGGGCAGGCCGGAGCCAAAAACATTCAGTACTTC. The genes are TRBV6-5 and TRBJ2-4; D is unresolved. Germline-derived CDR1 and CDR2 are MNHEY and SVGAGI. The CDR3 runs 14 residues. Trimming pared 8 bases from V and 0 bases from J, leaving 11 bases between.

This chain links TRBV5-4 with TRBJ2-3, with a possible D match to TRBD1 (6 bases). V was shortened by 10 bases and J by 0 bases, with 21 bases between the two germline ends. The CDR3 spans 16 residues. CDR1 is SGHNT, CDR2 YYREEE, per germline (reference sequence). CDR3 nucleotides: TGTGCCTCCCGGCAGGGGCGTAAGACTAGCACAGATACGCAGTATTTT. Translated, it gives CASRQGRKTSTDTQYF.

The chain combines TRBV4-1 with TRBJ1-4, with a weak D call TRBD1 (5 bases). Trimming cost V 0 bases and J 7 bases, with 12 bases left between them. CDR1 and CDR2 from the germline V gene are MGHRA and YSYEKL. The CDR3 is made up of 15 amino acids. This chain's CDR3 is CASSQDQGSREKLFF. In DNA form, the CDR3 reads TGCGCCAGCAGCCAAGATCAGGGCAGTCGTGAAAAACTGTTTTTT.

This chain joins TRBV6-2 or TRBV6-3 and TRBJ2-1, with D perhaps TRBD1 (6 bases). V was cut by 4 bases and J by 4 bases, with 26 bases left in between. CDR1 is MNHEY, CDR2 SVGEGT, per germline. The CDR3 totals 19 residues. In DNA, the CDR3 is TGTGCCAGCAGTTTCGACTCGGGACACATAGTCCTTAATTACAATGAGCAGTTCTTC. It specifies CASSFDSGHIVLNYNEQFF.

Only a few counts were recorded for this clone. This chain connects TRBV11-2 to TRBJ2-3, with 10 bases identical to TRBD2. V was pared by 3 bases and J by 4 bases, with 7 bases of the junction left unmatched. Germline-derived CDR1 and CDR2 are SGHAT and FQNNGV. This CDR3 has 16 amino acids. CDR3: CASSFYQRGGADTQYF. The CDR3 coding sequence is TGTGCCAGCAGCTTTTACCAGCGGGGGGGCGCAGATACGCAGTATTTT.

The chain carries TRBV4-3 and TRBJ2-1; a possible D gene is TRBD2 (6 bases). CDR3 length equals 15 residues. CDR1 and CDR2 from the germline V gene are LGHNA and YSLEER. The V end lost 1 base, the J end lost 9 bases, and 16 bases lay between the germline ends. The CDR3 reads CASSQGSRLGSEQFF. The CDR3 region has the DNA TGCGCCAGCAGCCAAGGATCGCGACTAGGTAGTGAGCAGTTCTTC.

The chain recombines TRBV20-1 with TRBJ1-2; no firm D call. This CDR3 region has 11 residues. The V and J ends lost 3 bases and 4 bases respectively, with 6 bases between them. CDR1 is DFQATT, CDR2 SNEGSKA, per germline (reference sequence). The CDR3 sequence is CSASAGYGYTF. The DNA of the CDR3 is TGCAGTGCTAGCGCCGGCTATGGCTACACCTTC.

This sequence joins TRBV29-1 and TRBJ1-2; no reliable D call. Germline V gene sequence: CDR1 SQVTM, CDR2 ANQGSEA. V dropped 6 bases and J dropped 6 bases, with 14 bases sitting between them. The CDR3 runs 12 residues. This CDR3 reads CSVGPGAHGYTF. The DNA for the CDR3 is TGCAGCGTGGGCCCCGGTGCTCATGGCTACACCTTC.

The chain employs TRBV24-1 and TRBJ1-2, with D possibly being TRBD1 (5 bases). Looked up from germline, CDR1 is KGHDR and CDR2 is SFDVKD. This CDR3 is built from 13 residues. V lost 3 bases and J 5 bases, leaving 9 bases between the germline ends. CDR3 nucleotides: TGTGCCACCAGTGATGCAGGGCCGTATGGCTACACCTTC. It specifies CATSDAGPYGYTF.